A selection of T cell receptor beta chains follows, all from one sample in a study of blood T cell repertoires in COVID-19. Here immunoSEQ multiplex PCR was the method, and the copy in TCRdb shows in-frame clones only, minus some. The profile covers under 300,000 clones, with around 87% appearing a single time and about 1.6% taken by the ten largest. The sample consisted of PBMCs or T cells enriched from blood (not recorded which). The receptors originated from a woman aged 45-65 years who had recovered from COVID-19. CDR3s include the opening cysteine and the closing phenylalanine or tryptophan. The D gene is left open where the match is weak. Only some rows state a clone size, as once, few, many or a class for expanded clones.

clone size	V gene	CDR3 length	D gene	J gene	CDR3 protein	CDR3 DNA
-	TRBV5-1	15	TRBD1	TRBJ2-2	CASSLGDRYTGELFF	TGCGCCAGCAGCTTGGGGGACAGGTACACCGGGGAGCTGTTTTTT
-	TRBV4-2	16	TRBD1	TRBJ2-7	CASSQAGQGGAYEQYF	TGTGCCAGCAGCCAAGCGGGACAGGGTGGCGCCTACGAGCAGTACTTC
-	TRBV7-8	15	-	TRBJ2-3	CASSLGGGLTDTQYF	TGTGCCAGCAGCTTAGGGGGGGGGCTCACAGATACGCAGTATTTT
-	TRBV19	17	-	TRBJ1-5	CASSAQAQRNTYQPQHF	TGTGCCAGTAGTGCCCAGGCACAAAGAAACACATATCAGCCCCAGCATTTT
-	TRBV9	14	TRBD1	TRBJ1-2	CASRAGTGGAGYTF	TGTGCCAGCAGGGCCGGGACAGGGGGCGCAGGCTACACCTTC
-	TRBV7-8	15	-	TRBJ2-7	CASSLRGGSSYEQYF	TGTGCCAGCAGCTTAAGGGGGGGCAGCTCCTACGAGCAGTACTTC
-	TRBV18	18	TRBD2	TRBJ2-2	CASSQRTSGRSDTGELFF	TGTGCCAGCTCTCAAAGGACTAGCGGGAGGTCCGACACCGGGGAGCTGTTTTTT
once	TRBV30	12	-	TRBJ1-1	CAWKGGSGSAFF	TGTGCCTGGAAAGGGGGATCTGGGTCGGCTTTCTTT
-	TRBV27	15	TRBD1	TRBJ1-1	CASSLERTGPSEAFF	TGTGCCAGCAGTTTAGAACGGACAGGGCCCTCTGAAGCTTTCTTT
-	TRBV7-2	14	-	TRBJ1-6	CASSLHRYNSPLHF	TGTGCCAGCAGCTTACACAGATATAATTCACCCCTCCACTTT
-	TRBV19	17	-	TRBJ2-1	CASSSVIIGGSYNEQFF	TGTGCCAGTAGTAGCGTTATAATCGGGGGATCCTACAATGAGCAGTTCTTC
-	TRBV10-1	14	-	TRBJ2-7	CASSGHRDSLQQYF	TGCGCCAGCAGTGGCCACCGGGACTCCCTTCAGCAGTACTTC
-	TRBV6-2/TRBV6-3	16	TRBD1	TRBJ2-2	CASSYSSRTGAGELFF	TGTGCCAGCAGTTACTCGAGTAGGACAGGGGCCGGGGAGCTGTTTTTT
-	TRBV18	19	TRBD1	TRBJ2-1	CASSPLPGQGGNSYNEQFF	TGTGCCAGCTCACCTCTCCCCGGACAGGGGGGAAACTCCTACAATGAGCAGTTCTTC
once	TRBV29-1	13	TRBD2	TRBJ2-3	CSALREDTDTQYF	TGCAGCGCACTCCGGGAGGACACAGATACGCAGTATTTT
-	TRBV6-1	13	-	TRBJ1-2	CASSEGSRGGYTF	TGTGCCAGCAGTGAAGGGTCACGGGGAGGCTACACCTTC
once	TRBV27	15	TRBD2	TRBJ2-7	CASSSLAGGSYEQYF	TGTGCCAGCAGTTCATTAGCGGGAGGATCCTACGAGCAGTACTTC
-	TRBV6-1	13	TRBD2	TRBJ2-5	CASREAGAETQYF	TGTGCCAGCAGGGAAGCGGGAGCAGAGACCCAGTACTTC
-	TRBV5-4	12	-	TRBJ1-2	CASSLDRRGYTF	TGTGCCAGCAGCTTGGACAGGCGTGGCTACACCTTC
-	TRBV30	13	TRBD1	TRBJ1-5	CAWATGANQPQHF	TGTGCCTGGGCGACAGGGGCTAATCAGCCCCAGCATTTT
-	TRBV24-1	14	-	TRBJ1-5	CATSGGGYNQPQHF	TGTGCCACCAGTGGAGGGGGTTACAATCAGCCCCAGCATTTT
-	TRBV5-1	13	-	TRBJ1-3	CASSLGQANTIYF	TGCGCCAGCAGCTTGGGACAGGCAAACACCATATATTTT
-	TRBV28	12	TRBD1	TRBJ1-6	CAGRGGNSPLHF	TGTGCCGGCAGGGGGGGTAATTCACCCCTCCACTTT
-	TRBV28	14	-	TRBJ1-2	CAYYGGGAGYGYTF	TGTGCTTATTACGGGGGGGGCGCAGGATATGGCTACACCTTC
few	TRBV7-2	14	TRBD2	TRBJ2-7	CASSLTSGSYEQYF	TGTGCCAGCAGCTTGACTAGCGGGAGTTACGAGCAGTACTTC
-	TRBV30	12	-	TRBJ1-2	CASTAGLGGYTF	TGTGCCTCCACGGCGGGGTTAGGTGGCTACACCTTC
-	TRBV2	15	TRBD2	TRBJ2-2	CASRSSGTNTGELFF	TGTGCCAGCAGATCTAGCGGGACGAACACCGGGGAGCTGTTTTTT
-	TRBV28	19	TRBD2	TRBJ2-2	CASSFKGLAGGMNTGELFF	TGTGCCAGCAGTTTTAAGGGACTAGCGGGAGGGATGAACACCGGGGAGCTGTTTTTT
once	TRBV3-1/TRBV3-2	17	TRBD1	TRBJ1-1	CASRSFSGTGGNTEAFF	TGTGCCAGCAGGTCCTTTTCCGGGACAGGGGGAAACACTGAAGCTTTCTTT
once	TRBV12-5	17	TRBD2	TRBJ2-1	CASGLGLGTSNYNEQFF	TGTGCTAGTGGTTTGGGCCTCGGGACTAGTAACTACAATGAGCAGTTCTTC
-	TRBV7-3	15	TRBD1	TRBJ1-6	CASSLYGTGGFPLHF	TGTGCCAGCAGCTTATATGGGACAGGGGGTTTTCCCCTCCACTTT
-	TRBV18	14	TRBD1	TRBJ2-5	CASSPGTGGETQYF	TGTGCCAGCTCACCCGGGACAGGGGGTGAGACCCAGTACTTC
-	TRBV19	16	-	TRBJ2-2	CASSIPSRLNTGELFF	TGTGCCAGTAGTATACCCAGCCGACTTAACACCGGGGAGCTGTTTTTT
-	TRBV28	17	-	TRBJ1-2	CASSLYRPLEGNYGYTF	TGTGCCAGCAGTTTGTACAGGCCTTTGGAGGGTAACTATGGCTACACCTTC
once	TRBV3-1/TRBV3-2	16	-	TRBJ2-7	CASSQEITGSSYEQYF	TGTGCCAGCAGCCAAGAAATCACAGGGTCAAGTTACGAGCAGTACTTC
-	TRBV28	16	TRBD1	TRBJ1-6	CASSSETGARFSPLHF	TGTGCCAGCAGTTCAGAGACAGGGGCAAGATTCTCACCCCTCCACTTT
-	TRBV19	15	-	TRBJ1-1	CASSIFPTGNTEAFF	TGTGCCAGTAGTATATTCCCGACAGGAAACACTGAAGCTTTCTTT
-	TRBV18	14	-	TRBJ1-1	CASSPIGLNTEAFF	TGTGCCAGCTCACCGATCGGTCTGAACACTGAAGCTTTCTTT
-	TRBV15	16	TRBD2	TRBJ2-1	CATSSGLAGGVDEQFF	TGTGCCACCAGCAGTGGACTAGCGGGAGGGGTCGATGAGCAGTTCTTC
once	TRBV28	14	TRBD2	TRBJ2-7	CASALGGSQSEQYF	TGTGCCAGCGCTCTCGGCGGGAGCCAATCCGAGCAGTACTTC
-	TRBV28	14	-	TRBJ2-4	CASSPSGTKNIQYF	TGTGCCAGCAGCCCCTCAGGGACCAAAAACATTCAGTACTTC
-	TRBV5-4	15	-	TRBJ2-2	CASRSEAGITGELFF	TGTGCCAGCAGATCCGAGGCAGGGATCACCGGGGAGCTGTTTTTT
-	TRBV5-1	13	-	TRBJ1-2	CASSLDGDYGYTF	TGCGCCAGCAGCTTGGACGGAGACTATGGCTACACCTTC
-	TRBV5-1	16	TRBD2	TRBJ2-1	CASSSGLADVYNEQFF	TGCGCCAGCAGCTCCGGACTAGCGGATGTCTACAATGAGCAGTTCTTC
-	TRBV18	16	TRBD1	TRBJ1-5	CASSQTGTGNNQPQHF	TGTGCCAGCTCACAGACCGGGACAGGCAACAATCAGCCCCAGCATTTT
-	TRBV21-1	17	-	TRBJ1-5	CASSKALSGEVGQPQHF	TGTGCCAGCAGCAAAGCGCTTTCCGGGGAAGTCGGCCAGCCCCAGCATTTT
few	TRBV28	15	TRBD1	TRBJ1-4	CASGARDRGSEKLFF	TGTGCCAGCGGGGCCCGGGACAGGGGAAGTGAAAAACTGTTTTTT
once	TRBV28	14	TRBD2	TRBJ2-1	CASTATSGRNEQFF	TGTGCCAGCACAGCGACTAGCGGGAGGAATGAGCAGTTCTTC
-	TRBV28	15	TRBD1	TRBJ2-2	CASSYRQGGPGELFF	TGTGCCAGCAGTTACCGACAGGGGGGTCCCGGGGAGCTGTTTTTT
-	TRBV11-2	14	-	TRBJ2-4	CASSWNRVGNIQYF	TGTGCCAGCAGCTGGAACAGGGTCGGAAACATTCAGTACTTC